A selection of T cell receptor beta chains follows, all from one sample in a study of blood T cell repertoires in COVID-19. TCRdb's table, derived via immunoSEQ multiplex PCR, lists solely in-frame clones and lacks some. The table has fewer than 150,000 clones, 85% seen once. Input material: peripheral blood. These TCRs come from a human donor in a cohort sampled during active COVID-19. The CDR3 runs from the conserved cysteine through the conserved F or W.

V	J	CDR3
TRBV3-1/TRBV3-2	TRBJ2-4	CASSPGSRNIQYF
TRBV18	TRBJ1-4	CASSQDGLMKNLFF
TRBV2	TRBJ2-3	CASIVSGGRDTQYF
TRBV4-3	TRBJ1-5	CASSQGRGNNQPQHF
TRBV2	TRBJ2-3	CASSEAGGGFSTDTQYF
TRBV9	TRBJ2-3	CASSVATGTLTSTDTQYF
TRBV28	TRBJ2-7	CASTQGLGASYEQYF
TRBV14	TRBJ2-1	CASSQEGGGAVPQFF
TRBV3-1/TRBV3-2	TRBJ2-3	CASSRRGPYTDTQYF
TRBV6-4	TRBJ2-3	CASASGTSGFTDTQYF
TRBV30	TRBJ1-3	CAWGDTSRSGNTIYF
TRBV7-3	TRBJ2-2	CASSSPGLAGGQNTGELFF
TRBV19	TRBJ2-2	CASSVREATRELFF
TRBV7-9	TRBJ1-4	CASSSEPGQGPEKLFF
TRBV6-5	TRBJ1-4	CASSYAGRNEKLFF
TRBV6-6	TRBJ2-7	CASRTDSAYEQYF